Only a few counts were recorded for the clone carrying this T cell receptor beta chain. The antigen is unknown. The germline gives CDR1 DFQATT, CDR2 SNEGSKA (reference sequence). CDR3 length equals 16 residues. The V and J ends lost 3 bases and 4 bases, in that order; junction bases with no gene match: 10. Sample-barcoded 5' priming and a J-beta primer mix drove a second PCR of roughly 6 to 12 cycles. TCRdb re-analysed the 5' RACE reads in MiXCR, keeping a single row per CDR3 protein. Of roughly 700,000 distinct CDR3 sequences in the sample, 45% to 50% are singletons; the top ten hold approximately 32%. This sample is part of a study of blood T cells in healthy people across ages. Broader study findings: Older age coincided with a roughly linear decline in TCR beta diversity per million T cells.

Material for sequencing was blood. The gene calls are TRBV20-1 and TRBJ2-3; 10 bases fit TRBD2. This TCR came from a woman aged 55-69 years in good health. CDR3 coding DNA: TGCAGTGCTAGTAGGTCAGCGGGAGGGGGTGCAGATACGCAGTATTTT. Translating gives CSASRSAGGGADTQYF.